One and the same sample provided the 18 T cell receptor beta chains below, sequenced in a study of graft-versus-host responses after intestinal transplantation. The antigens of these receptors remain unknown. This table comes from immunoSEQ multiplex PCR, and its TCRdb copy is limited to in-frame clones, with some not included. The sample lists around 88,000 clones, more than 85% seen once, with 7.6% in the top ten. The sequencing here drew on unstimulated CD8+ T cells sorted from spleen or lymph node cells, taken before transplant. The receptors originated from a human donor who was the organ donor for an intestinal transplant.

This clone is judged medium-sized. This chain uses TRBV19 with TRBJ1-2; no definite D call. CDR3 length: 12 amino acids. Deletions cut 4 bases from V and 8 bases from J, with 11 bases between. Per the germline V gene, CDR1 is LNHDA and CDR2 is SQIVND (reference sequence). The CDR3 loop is CASSRDLTGYTF. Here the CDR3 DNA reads TGTGCCAGTAGTAGGGATCTTACGGGCTACACCTTC.

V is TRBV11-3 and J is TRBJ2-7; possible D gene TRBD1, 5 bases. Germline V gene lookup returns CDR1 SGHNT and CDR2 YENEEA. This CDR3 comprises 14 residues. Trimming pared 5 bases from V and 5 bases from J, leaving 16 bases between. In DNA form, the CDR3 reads TGTGCCAGCAGCCGATCCAGGGTTGGCGACGAGCAGTACTTC. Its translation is CASSRSRVGDEQYF.

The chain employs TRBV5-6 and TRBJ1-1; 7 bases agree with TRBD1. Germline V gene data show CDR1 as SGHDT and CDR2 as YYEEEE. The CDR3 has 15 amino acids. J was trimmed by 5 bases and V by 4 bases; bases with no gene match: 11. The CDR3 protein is CASSGRQGWETEAFF. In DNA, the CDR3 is TGTGCCAGCAGCGGAAGACAGGGCTGGGAGACTGAAGCTTTCTTT. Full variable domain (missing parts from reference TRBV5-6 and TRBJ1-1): DAGVTQSPTHLIKTRGQQVTLRCSPKSGHDTVSWYQQALGQGPQFIFQYYEEEERQRGNFPDRFSGHQFPNYSSELNVNALLLGDSALYLCASSGRQGWETEAFFGQGTRLTVV.

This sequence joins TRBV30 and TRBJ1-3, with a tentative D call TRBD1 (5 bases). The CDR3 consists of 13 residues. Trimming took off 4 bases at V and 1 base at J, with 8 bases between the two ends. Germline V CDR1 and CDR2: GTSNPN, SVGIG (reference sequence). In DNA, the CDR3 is TGTGCCTGGACTGAGGGGTCTGGAAACACCATATATTTT. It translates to CAWTEGSGNTIYF.

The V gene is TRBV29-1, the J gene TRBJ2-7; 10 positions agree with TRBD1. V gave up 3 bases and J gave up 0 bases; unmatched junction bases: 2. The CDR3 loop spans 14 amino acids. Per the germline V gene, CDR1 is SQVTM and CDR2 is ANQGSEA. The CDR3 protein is CSVDGTGDSYEQYF. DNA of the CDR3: TGCAGCGTTGATGGGACAGGGGACTCCTACGAGCAGTACTTC.

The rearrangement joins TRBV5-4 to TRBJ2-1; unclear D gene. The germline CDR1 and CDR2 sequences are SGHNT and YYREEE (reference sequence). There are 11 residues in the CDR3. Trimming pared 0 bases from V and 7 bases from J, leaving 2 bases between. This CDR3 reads CASSLDNEQFF. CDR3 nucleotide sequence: TGTGCCAGCAGCTTGGATAATGAGCAGTTCTTC.

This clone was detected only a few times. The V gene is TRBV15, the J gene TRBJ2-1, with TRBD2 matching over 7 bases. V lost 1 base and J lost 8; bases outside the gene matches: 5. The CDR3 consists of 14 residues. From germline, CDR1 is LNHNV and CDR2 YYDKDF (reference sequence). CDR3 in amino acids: CATSRVEGGDEQFF. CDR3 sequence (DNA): TGTGCCACCAGCAGAGTCGAGGGAGGGGATGAGCAGTTCTTC.

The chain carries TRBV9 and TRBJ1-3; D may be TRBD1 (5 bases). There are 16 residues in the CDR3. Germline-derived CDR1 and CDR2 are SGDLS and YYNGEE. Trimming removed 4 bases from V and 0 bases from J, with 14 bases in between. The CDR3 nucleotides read TGTGCCAGCAGCCTACCAGGGATGGGCTCTGGAAACACCATATATTTT. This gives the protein CASSLPGMGSGNTIYF.

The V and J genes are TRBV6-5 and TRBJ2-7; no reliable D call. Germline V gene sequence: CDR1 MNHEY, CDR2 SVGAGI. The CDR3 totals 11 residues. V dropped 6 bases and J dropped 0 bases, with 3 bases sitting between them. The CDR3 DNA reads TGTGCCAGCAGGGACTCCTACGAGCAGTACTTC. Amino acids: CASRDSYEQYF.

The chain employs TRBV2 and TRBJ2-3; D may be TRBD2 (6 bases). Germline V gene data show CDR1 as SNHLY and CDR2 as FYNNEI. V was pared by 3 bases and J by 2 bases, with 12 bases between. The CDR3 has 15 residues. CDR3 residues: CASSDTSSLTDTQYF. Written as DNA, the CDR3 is TGTGCCAGCAGTGACACTAGCAGCCTCACAGATACGCAGTATTTT.

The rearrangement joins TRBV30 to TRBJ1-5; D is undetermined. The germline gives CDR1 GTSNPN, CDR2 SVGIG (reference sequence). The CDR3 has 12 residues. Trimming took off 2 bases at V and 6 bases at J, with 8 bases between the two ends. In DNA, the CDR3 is TGTGCCTGGAGTATGGGAGCTCAGCCCCAGCATTTT. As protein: CAWSMGAQPQHF.

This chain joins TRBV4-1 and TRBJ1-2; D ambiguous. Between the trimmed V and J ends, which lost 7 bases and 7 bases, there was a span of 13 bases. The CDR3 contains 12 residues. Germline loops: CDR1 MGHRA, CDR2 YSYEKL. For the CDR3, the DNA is TGCGCCAGCAACGACCTACTAGGTGGCTACACCTTC. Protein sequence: CASNDLLGGYTF.

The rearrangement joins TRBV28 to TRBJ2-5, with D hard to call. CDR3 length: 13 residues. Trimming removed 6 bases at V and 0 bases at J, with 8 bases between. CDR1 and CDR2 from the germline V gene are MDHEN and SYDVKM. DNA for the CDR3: TGTGCCAGCAGCTCTTACAACCAAGAGACCCAGTACTTC. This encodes CASSSYNQETQYF.

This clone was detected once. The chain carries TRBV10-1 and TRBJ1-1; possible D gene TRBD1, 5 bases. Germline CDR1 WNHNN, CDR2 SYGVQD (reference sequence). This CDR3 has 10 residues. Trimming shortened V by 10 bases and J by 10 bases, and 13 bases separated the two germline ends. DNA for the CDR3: TGCGCCACCTTAACAGGAAGAGCTTTCTTT. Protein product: CATLTGRAFF.

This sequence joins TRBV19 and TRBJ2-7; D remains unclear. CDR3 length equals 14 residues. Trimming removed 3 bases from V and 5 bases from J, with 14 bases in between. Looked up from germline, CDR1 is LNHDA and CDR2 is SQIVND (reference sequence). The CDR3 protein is CASSMGSFLNEQYF. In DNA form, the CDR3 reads TGTGCCAGTAGTATGGGCAGCTTTCTGAACGAGCAGTACTTC.

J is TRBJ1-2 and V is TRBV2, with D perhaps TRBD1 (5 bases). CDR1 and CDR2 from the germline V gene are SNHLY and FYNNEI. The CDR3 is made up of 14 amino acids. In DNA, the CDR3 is TGTGCGAGCGGGGTGGAGTTGCAGGGCTATGGCTACACCTTC. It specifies CASGVELQGYGYTF.

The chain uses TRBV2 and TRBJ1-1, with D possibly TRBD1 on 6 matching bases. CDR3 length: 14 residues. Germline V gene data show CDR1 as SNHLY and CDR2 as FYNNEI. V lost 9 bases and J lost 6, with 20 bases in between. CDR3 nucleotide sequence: TGTGCCAGTGGGCCCCCGGGGGGCGGCGCTGAAGCTTTCTTT. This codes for CASGPPGGGAEAFF.

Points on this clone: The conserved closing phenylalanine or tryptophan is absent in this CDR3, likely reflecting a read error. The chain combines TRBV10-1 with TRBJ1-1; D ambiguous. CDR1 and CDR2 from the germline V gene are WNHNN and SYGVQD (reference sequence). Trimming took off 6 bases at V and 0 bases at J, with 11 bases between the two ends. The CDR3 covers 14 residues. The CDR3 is CASSETLMNTEAFL. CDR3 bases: TGCGCCAGCAGCGAAACCCTCATGAACACTGAAGCTTTCCTT.